This T cell receptor (beta chain) emerged from a study of technical replicates of blood from a handful of donors. Assay used: immunoSEQ multiplex PCR; TCRdb lists only in-frame clones, some missing. The sample lists roughly 70,000 clones; about 94% were seen once. Germline CDR1 and CDR2: SNHLY and FYNNEI. V trimming: 1 base; J trimming: 1 base; junction bases outside the gene matches: 3. This CDR3 spans 15 amino acids. The sequencing input was T cells isolated from PBMCs. This receptor was taken from a human donor in good health. The chain employs TRBV2 and TRBJ1-1, with 7 bases aligning to TRBD1. CDR3 sequence: CASSEVGDRNTEAFF. The CDR3 DNA is TGTGCCAGCAGTGAAGTTGGGGACAGGAACACTGAAGCTTTCTTT.